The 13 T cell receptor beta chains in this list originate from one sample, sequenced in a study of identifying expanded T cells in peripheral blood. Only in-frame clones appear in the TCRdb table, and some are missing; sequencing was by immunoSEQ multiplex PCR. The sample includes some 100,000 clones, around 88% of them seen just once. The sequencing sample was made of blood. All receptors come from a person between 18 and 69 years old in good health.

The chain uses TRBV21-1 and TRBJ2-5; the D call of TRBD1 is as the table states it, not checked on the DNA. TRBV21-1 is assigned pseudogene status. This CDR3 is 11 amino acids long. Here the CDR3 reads CSVGGLETQYF. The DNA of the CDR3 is TGTAGCGTAGGGGGCCTAGAGACCCAGTACTTC.

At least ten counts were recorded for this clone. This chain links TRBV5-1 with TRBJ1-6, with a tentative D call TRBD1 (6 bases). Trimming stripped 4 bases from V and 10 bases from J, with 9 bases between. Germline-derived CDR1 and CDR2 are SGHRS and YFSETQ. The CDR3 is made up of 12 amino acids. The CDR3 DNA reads TGCGCCAGCAGCACAGGGTTATCACCCCTCCACTTT. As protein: CASSTGLSPLHF.

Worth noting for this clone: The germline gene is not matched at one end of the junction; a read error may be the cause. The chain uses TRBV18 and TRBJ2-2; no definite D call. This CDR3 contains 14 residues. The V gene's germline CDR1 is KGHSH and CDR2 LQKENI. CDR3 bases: TGTGCCAGCTCATCCCTCCGGAACAGCGGGGAGCTGTTTTTT. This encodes CASSSLRNSGELFF.

The CDR3 sequence: CASSLTSGGRETQYF. CDR3 DNA: TGTGCCAGCAGCTTAACTAGCGGGGGTAGGGAGACCCAGTACTTC. The rearrangement links TRBV7-9 to TRBJ2-5, with 11 bases lining up with TRBD2. V was pared by 2 bases and J by 5 bases, with 4 bases of the junction left unmatched. The CDR3 is 15 residues long. Germline loops: CDR1 SEHNR, CDR2 FQNEAQ (reference sequence).

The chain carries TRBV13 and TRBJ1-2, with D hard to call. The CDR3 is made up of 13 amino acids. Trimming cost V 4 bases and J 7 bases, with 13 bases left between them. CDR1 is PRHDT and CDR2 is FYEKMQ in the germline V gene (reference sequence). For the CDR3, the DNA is TGTGCCAGCAGCTGGGTCGCGAGGACTGGCTACACCTTC. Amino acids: CASSWVARTGYTF.

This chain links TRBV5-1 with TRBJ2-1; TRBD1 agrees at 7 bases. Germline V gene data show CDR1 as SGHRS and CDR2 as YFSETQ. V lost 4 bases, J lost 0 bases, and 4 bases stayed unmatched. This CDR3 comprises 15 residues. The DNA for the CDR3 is TGCGCCAGCAGCCCATCAGGGGGCTCCTACAATGAGCAGTTCTTC. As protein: CASSPSGGSYNEQFF.

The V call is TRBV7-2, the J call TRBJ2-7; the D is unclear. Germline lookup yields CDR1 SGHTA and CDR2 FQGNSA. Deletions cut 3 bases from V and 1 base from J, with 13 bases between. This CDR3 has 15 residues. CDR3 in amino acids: CASSFRFRASYEQYF. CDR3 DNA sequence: TGTGCCAGCAGCTTTCGGTTTAGGGCGTCCTACGAGCAGTACTTC.

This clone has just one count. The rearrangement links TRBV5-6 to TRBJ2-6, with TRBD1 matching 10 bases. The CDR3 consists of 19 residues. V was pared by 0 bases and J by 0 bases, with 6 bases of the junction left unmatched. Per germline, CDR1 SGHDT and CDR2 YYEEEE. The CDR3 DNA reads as TGTGCCAGCAGCTTGGGACGGGACAGGGGATACTCTGGGGCCAACGTCCTGACTTTC. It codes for CASSLGRDRGYSGANVLTF.

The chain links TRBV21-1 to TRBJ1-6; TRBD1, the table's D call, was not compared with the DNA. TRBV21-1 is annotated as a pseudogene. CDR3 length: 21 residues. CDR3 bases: TGTGCCAGCAGCAAAACGTTCCGAGGGACAGGGGCGGAGGTTCGGAATTCACCCCTCCACTTT. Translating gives CASSKTFRGTGAEVRNSPLHF.

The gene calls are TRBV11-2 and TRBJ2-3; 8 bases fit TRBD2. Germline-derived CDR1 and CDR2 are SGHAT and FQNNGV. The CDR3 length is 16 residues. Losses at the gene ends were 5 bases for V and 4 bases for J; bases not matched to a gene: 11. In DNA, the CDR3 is TGTGCCAGCAGCCGCCGCGGGGGGCGGGAGGCAGATACGCAGTATTTT. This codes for CASSRRGGREADTQYF. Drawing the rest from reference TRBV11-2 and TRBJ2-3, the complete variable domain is EAGVAQSPRYKIIEKRQSVAFWCNPISGHATLYWYQQILGQGPKLLIQFQNNGVVDDSQLPKDRFSAERLKGVDSTLKIQPAKLEDSAVYLCASSRRGGREADTQYFGPGTRLTVL.

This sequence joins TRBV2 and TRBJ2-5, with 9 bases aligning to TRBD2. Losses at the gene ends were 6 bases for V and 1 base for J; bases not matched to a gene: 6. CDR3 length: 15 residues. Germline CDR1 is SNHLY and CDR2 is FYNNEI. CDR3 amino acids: CASRETSGAQETQYF. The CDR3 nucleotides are TGTGCCAGCAGGGAGACTAGCGGAGCCCAAGAGACCCAGTACTTC.

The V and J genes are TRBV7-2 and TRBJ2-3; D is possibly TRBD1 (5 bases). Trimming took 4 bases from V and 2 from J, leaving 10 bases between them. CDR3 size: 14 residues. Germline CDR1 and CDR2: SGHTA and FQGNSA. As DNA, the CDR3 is TGTGCCAGCAGCTCGTACAGGTCCACAGATACGCAGTATTTT. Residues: CASSSYRSTDTQYF. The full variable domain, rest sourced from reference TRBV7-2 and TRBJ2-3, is GAGVSQSPSNKVTEKGKDVELRCDPISGHTALYWYRQSLGQGLEFLIYFQGNSAPDKSGLPSDRFSAERTGGSVSTLTIQRTQQEDSAVYLCASSSYRSTDTQYFGPGTRLTVL.

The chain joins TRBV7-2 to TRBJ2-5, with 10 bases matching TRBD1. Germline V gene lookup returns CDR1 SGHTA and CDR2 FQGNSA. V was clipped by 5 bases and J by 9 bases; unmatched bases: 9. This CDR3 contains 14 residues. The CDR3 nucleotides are TGTGCCAGCAGCCCCGGCCAGGGACAGGGGCCCCAGTACTTC. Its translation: CASSPGQGQGPQYF.